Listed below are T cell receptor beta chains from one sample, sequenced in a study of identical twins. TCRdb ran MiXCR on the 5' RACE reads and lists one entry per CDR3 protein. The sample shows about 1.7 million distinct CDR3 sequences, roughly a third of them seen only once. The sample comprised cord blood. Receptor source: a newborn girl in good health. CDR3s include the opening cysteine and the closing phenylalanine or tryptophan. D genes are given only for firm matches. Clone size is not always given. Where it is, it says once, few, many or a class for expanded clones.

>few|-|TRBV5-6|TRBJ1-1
TGTGCCAGCAGCTTGGGTGCGGTTTTAGGGGCTTTCTTT
CASSLGAVLGAFF
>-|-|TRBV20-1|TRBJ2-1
TGCAGTGCCCGGCCCTTTTCCGTGACTTACAATGAGCAGTTCTTC
CSARPFSVTYNEQFF
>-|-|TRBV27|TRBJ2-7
TGTGCCAGCAGTTTCCAGGGTGCCAATGAGCAGTACTTC
CASSFQGANEQYF
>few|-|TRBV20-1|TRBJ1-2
TGCAGTGCTAGGGGCTCTAAGAACTATGGCTACACCTTC
CSARGSKNYGYTF
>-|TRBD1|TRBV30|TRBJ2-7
TGTGCCTGGAGTGTAGGAACAGGGGGCGACGAGCAGTACTTC
CAWSVGTGGDEQYF
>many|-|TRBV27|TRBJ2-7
TGTGCCAGCAGTCTAACAGGGACCCTCTACGAGCAGTACTTC
CASSLTGTLYEQYF
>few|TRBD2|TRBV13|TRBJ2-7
TGTGCCAGCAGCCCCCTCAGCGGGAGATCGGGGGAGCAGTACTTC
CASSPLSGRSGEQYF
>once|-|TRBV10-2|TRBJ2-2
TGCGCCAGCAGTTCTAGCCGACAGACCGGGGAGCTGTTTTTT
CASSSSRQTGELFF
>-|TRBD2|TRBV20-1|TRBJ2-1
TGCAGTGCTAGGCCTACGGGGGGGTACAATGAGCAGTTCTTC
CSARPTGGYNEQFF
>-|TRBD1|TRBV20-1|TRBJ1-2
TGCAGTGCTAGATCCGCCGGGACAGGGGGCTACACCTTC
CSARSAGTGGYTF
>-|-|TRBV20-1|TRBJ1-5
TGCAGTTCCCATGCCCCAAATCAGCCCCGGCATTTT
CSSHAPNQPRHF
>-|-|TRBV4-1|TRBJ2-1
TGCGCCAGTAGGGCTATTAGCTCCTACAATGAGCAGTTCTTC
CASRAISSYNEQFF
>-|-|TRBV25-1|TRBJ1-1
TGTGCCAGCAGTGGTTTTGGCAGGGTGAACACTGAAGCTTTCTTT
CASSGFGRVNTEAFF
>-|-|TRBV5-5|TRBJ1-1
TGTGCCAGCAGCTTGGAGAGGGTGACTGAAGCTTTCTTT
CASSLERVTEAFF
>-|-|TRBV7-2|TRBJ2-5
TGTGCCAGCAGCTTACTACCCTTCAATGAGCAGTACTTC
CASSLLPFNEQYF
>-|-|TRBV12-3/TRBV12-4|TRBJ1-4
TGTGCCAGCAGTTTGGTCAGGGTCGGGGAAAAACTGTTTTTT
CASSLVRVGEKLFF
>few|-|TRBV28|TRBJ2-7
TGTGCCAGCAGTTCCCCGGGGCACTACGAGCAGTACTTC
CASSSPGHYEQYF
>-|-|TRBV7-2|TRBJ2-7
TGTGCCAGCAGCTCCCAAGGGCTAGCGACCGAGCAGTACTTC
CASSSQGLATEQYF
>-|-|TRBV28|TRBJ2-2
TGTGCCAGCAGTTCCGCCCCCTTGGTGGGATACACCGGGGAGCTGTTTTTT
CASSSAPLVGYTGELFF
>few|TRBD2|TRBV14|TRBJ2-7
TGTGCCAGCAGTCTACGACTAGCGGGGCTCTCCTACGAGCAGTACTTC
CASSLRLAGLSYEQYF
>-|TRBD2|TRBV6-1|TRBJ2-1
TGTGCCAGCAGAAAACCGGGACTAGAGGGTGAGCAGTTCTTC
CASRKPGLEGEQFF
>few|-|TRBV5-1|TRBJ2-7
TGCGCCAGCAGCTTGGATTCTAGCGACTCCTACGAGCAGTACTTC
CASSLDSSDSYEQYF
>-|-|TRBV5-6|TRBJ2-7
TGTGCCAGCAGGCGGACAGGAGGGGTCTACGAGCAGTACTTC
CASRRTGGVYEQYF
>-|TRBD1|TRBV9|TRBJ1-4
TGTGCCAGCAGCGTCGGGACAGCCATTCATGAAAAACTGTTTTTT
CASSVGTAIHEKLFF
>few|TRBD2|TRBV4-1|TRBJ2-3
TGCGCCAGCAGCCATCCTAGCGGGGGGGCGACAGATACGCAGTATTTT
CASSHPSGGATDTQYF
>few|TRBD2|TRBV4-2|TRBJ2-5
TGTGCCAGCAGCCAAGTTCTACTGGCGGGAGACAATGAGCAGTACTTC
CASSQVLLAGDNEQYF
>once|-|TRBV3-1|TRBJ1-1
TGTGCCAGCAGCCAAGCTCCCACAAACACTGAAGCTTTCTTT
CASSQAPTNTEAFF
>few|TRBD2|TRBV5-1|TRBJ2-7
TGCGCCAGCCAAACTAGCGGGAGTATAAATGAGCAGTACTTC
CASQTSGSINEQYF
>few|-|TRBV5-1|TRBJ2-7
TGCGCCAGCAGCTTGGAAGCGGTTAACGGCGAGCAGTACTTC
CASSLEAVNGEQYF
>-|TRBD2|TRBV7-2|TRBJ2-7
TGTGCCAGCAGCCTAAATAGCGGGAGGTCCTACGAGCAGTACTTC
CASSLNSGRSYEQYF
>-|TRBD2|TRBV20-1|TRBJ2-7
TGCAGTGCGCCCCCTCACGGGAGGCGGTACGAGCAGTACTTC
CSAPPHGRRYEQYF
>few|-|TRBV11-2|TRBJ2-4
TGTGCCAGCAGCTTAGGGTACGCCAAAAACATTCAGTACTTC
CASSLGYAKNIQYF
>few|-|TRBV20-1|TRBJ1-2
TGCAGTGTGGGCGAGGGCTATGGCTACACCTTC
CSVGEGYGYTF
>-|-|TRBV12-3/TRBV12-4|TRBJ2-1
TGTGCCAGCACCCTGGACGGTCGGGGGGAGCAGTTCTTC
CASTLDGRGEQFF
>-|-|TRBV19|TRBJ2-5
TGTGCCAGTAGTATACGGCGACAGCTCTACAATGAGCAGTACTTC
CASSIRRQLYNEQYF
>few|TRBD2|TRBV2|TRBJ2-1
TGTGCCAGCACCCCGGGACTAGCAAAGGTCAATGAGCAGTTCTTC
CASTPGLAKVNEQFF
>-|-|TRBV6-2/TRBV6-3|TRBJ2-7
TGTGCCAGCAGCCTCGCGGCCCGCGAGCAGTACTTC
CASSLAAREQYF